This paragraph covers one TCR beta chain sequence. The record originates from a study of technical replicates of blood from a few donors. Measured with immunoSEQ multiplex PCR; TCRdb has only the in-frame clones, and not every one. The table includes 65,000 to 95,000 clones, around 97% detected once. Germline lookup yields CDR1 LNHDA and CDR2 SQIVND (reference sequence). J was trimmed by 1 base and V by 5 bases; bases with no gene match: 6. The CDR3 totals 15 residues. The specimen sequenced was T cells isolated from PBMCs. The chain has TRBV19 and TRBJ2-7; 9 positions match TRBD2. This receptor was obtained from a human donor in good health. CDR3: CASSQIAGDSYEQYF. The CDR3 DNA is TGTGCCAGTAGTCAAATAGCGGGAGATTCCTACGAGCAGTACTTC. The full variable domain, completed using reference TRBV19 and TRBJ2-7, is DGGITQSPKYLFRKEGQNVTLSCEQNLNHDAMYWYRQDPGQGLRLIYYSQIVNDFQKGDIAEGYSVSREKKESFPLTVTSAQKNPTAFYLCASSQIAGDSYEQYFGPGTRLTVT.